This TCR beta chain was found in a study of control samples from healthy donors and cancer patients. Losses at the gene ends were 8 bases for V and 2 bases for J; bases not matched to a gene: 9. This CDR3 has 15 residues. Germline values: CDR1 LGHDT, CDR2 YNNKEL (reference sequence). TCRdb keeps only in-frame clones here, not all; method: immunoSEQ multiplex PCR. The sample comprises roughly 100,000 clones, 85% to 90% of which are singletons, and around 14% rests with the top ten. The sequence was collected from a man aged 25-45 years in good health. Sequencing was done on a sample of blood. The V gene is TRBV3-1 (or the pseudogene TRBV3-2), the J gene TRBJ2-1, with 7 bases identical to TRBD2. The CDR3 loop is CASAGVLATYNEQFF. Written as DNA, the CDR3 is TGTGCCAGCGCGGGAGTACTAGCTACCTACAATGAGCAGTTCTTC.